The 31 T cell receptor beta chains in this list originate from one sample, sequenced in a study of shared clonotypes between healthy human individuals. Here immunoSEQ multiplex PCR was the method, and the copy in TCRdb shows in-frame clones only, minus some. Seen here are about 480,000 clones, approximately 79% observed once, and the top ten hold 9.5% to 15%. The sequencing input was PBMCs. Receptors originate from a woman in her 40s in good health. Some clones in this sample may be carry-over from other donors' samples.

This chain joins TRBV10-3 and TRBJ2-1, with D unclear. Germline CDR1 reads ENHRY; CDR2 reads SYGVKD. The V gene lost 3 bases and the J gene lost 1 base, with 10 bases spanning the gap. The CDR3 is 15 amino acids. In DNA, the CDR3 is TGTGCCATCAGTGAAACGTCGGAATCCTACAATGAGCAGTTCTTC. This translates into CAISETSESYNEQFF.

The CDR3: CASSVLAGGLYNEQFF. The DNA of the CDR3 is TGTGCCAGCAGTGTCCTAGCGGGAGGGCTCTACAATGAGCAGTTCTTC. The chain links TRBV28 to TRBJ2-1; 12 bases agree with TRBD2. Trimming removed 5 bases from V and 3 bases from J; junction bases left unmatched: 5. Germline CDR1 reads MDHEN; CDR2 reads SYDVKM. The CDR3 extends over 16 amino acids.

The count of this clone is one. V gene TRBV19 combines with J gene TRBJ2-5; D unclear. V was pared by 3 bases and J by 1 base, with 9 bases between. Per germline, CDR1 LNHDA and CDR2 SQIVND (reference sequence). The CDR3 spans 14 residues. CDR3 sequence: CASSIVNAQETQYF. CDR3 bases: TGTGCCAGTAGTATTGTGAACGCCCAAGAGACCCAGTACTTC.

The chain couples TRBV5-1 to TRBJ2-2; 7 positions agree with TRBD1. Trimming at V came to 1 base and at J to 6 bases, leaving 6 bases not matched to a gene. CDR3 length equals 15 residues. CDR1 and CDR2 (germline): SGHRS, YFSETQ. CDR3 residues: CASSLPTGLAGELFF. The CDR3 DNA follows: TGCGCCAGCAGCTTGCCGACAGGGTTAGCCGGGGAGCTGTTTTTT.

V and J are TRBV7-2 and TRBJ1-4; D gene unclear. Between the trimmed V and J ends, which lost 1 base and 3 bases, there was a span of 9 bases. Germline V gene data show CDR1 as SGHTA and CDR2 as FQGNSA. The CDR3 sequence is 15 residues long. As DNA, the CDR3 is TGTGCCAGCAGCTTAGATGGTCTCTCTAATGAAAAACTGTTTTTT. Encoded protein: CASSLDGLSNEKLFF.

The V and J genes are TRBV30 and TRBJ1-1; tentatively, D is TRBD1 (5 bases). The CDR3 totals 14 residues. CDR1 GTSNPN and CDR2 SVGIG come from the germline V gene (reference sequence). The V end was cut by 4 bases, the J end by 5 bases, with 17 bases between. The CDR3 loop is CAWTLGVEETEAFF. The CDR3 DNA is TGTGCCTGGACCCTGGGGGTAGAGGAAACTGAAGCTTTCTTT.

The CDR3 nucleotides are TGTGCCTGGAGAGCCGGGACAGTGACCGGGGAGCTGTTTTTT. The encoded protein is CAWRAGTVTGELFF. The rearrangement uses TRBV30 and TRBJ2-2; 7 nucleotides match TRBD1. This CDR3 region has 14 residues. V lost 3 bases to trimming and J lost 5 bases; unmatched junction nucleotides: 6. Per germline, CDR1 GTSNPN and CDR2 SVGIG (reference sequence).

The chain uses TRBV4-2 and TRBJ1-2; tentatively, D is TRBD1 (6 bases). Between the trimmed V and J ends, which lost 0 bases and 4 bases, there was a span of 12 bases. Germline CDR1 and CDR2: LGHNA and YNFKEQ. The CDR3 spans 15 residues. The CDR3 here is CASSQDPGAVYGYTF. In DNA, the CDR3 is TGTGCCAGCAGCCAAGATCCGGGGGCGGTCTATGGCTACACCTTC.

This clone was seen ten or more times. This rearrangement joins TRBV30 to TRBJ2-7; D gene unclear. The length of the CDR3 is 11 residues. CDR1 and CDR2 (germline): GTSNPN, SVGIG (reference sequence). V lost 5 bases to trimming and J lost 3 bases, with 8 bases between them. This CDR3 is CAWERNYEQYF. The CDR3 nucleotides read TGTGCCTGGGAACGTAACTACGAGCAGTACTTC.

The V call is TRBV5-1, the J call TRBJ1-1, with unresolved D. The CDR3 has 12 amino acids. The V end lost 6 bases, the J end lost 1 base, and 7 bases lay between the germline ends. Germline V gene sequence: CDR1 SGHRS, CDR2 YFSETQ. CDR3 sequence reads: CASKNTNTEAFF. The CDR3 coding sequence is TGCGCCAGCAAAAACACGAACACTGAAGCTTTCTTT.

The gene calls are TRBV11-2 and TRBJ2-2; TRBD1 matches 9 bases. The CDR3 runs 16 residues. The ends lost 1 base at V and 7 bases at J; junction bases unmatched: 7. CDR1 and CDR2 from the germline V gene are SGHAT and FQNNGV. The DNA of the CDR3 is TGTGCCAGCAGCTTAGGAGGGACAGGGACCAACGGGGAGCTGTTTTTT. Its translation is CASSLGGTGTNGELFF.

The genes are TRBV7-3 and TRBJ2-1; D not resolved. CDR3 length: 15 residues. Trimming removed 1 base at V and 4 bases at J, with 11 bases between. Germline loops: CDR1 SGHTA, CDR2 FQGTGA. The CDR3 protein is CASSLMADLYNEQFF. DNA for the CDR3: TGTGCCAGCAGCTTAATGGCGGACCTATACAATGAGCAGTTCTTC.

This clone showed up just once. This chain links TRBV7-2 with TRBJ2-7; TRBD2 matches 8 bases. This CDR3 contains 14 residues. After removal of 5 bases from V and 7 bases from J, the junction contained 10 bases not matched to a gene. Per germline, CDR1 SGHTA and CDR2 FQGNSA. The CDR3 spells CASSPRSAGGEQYF. The CDR3, as DNA: TGTGCCAGCAGCCCTCGTTCCGCGGGAGGTGAGCAGTACTTC. Together with reference TRBV7-2 and TRBJ2-7, the CDR3 gives the full variable domain: GAGVSQSPSNKVTEKGKDVELRCDPISGHTALYWYRQSLGQGLEFLIYFQGNSAPDKSGLPSDRFSAERTGGSVSTLTIQRTQQEDSAVYLCASSPRSAGGEQYFGPGTRLTVT.

This chain links TRBV28 with TRBJ2-3; 15 bases are a match to TRBD2. Germline CDR1 reads MDHEN; CDR2 reads SYDVKM. The CDR3 is 18 amino acids. Trimming took 6 bases from V and 1 from J; bases not matched to a gene: 8. CDR3 DNA sequence: TGTGCCAGCAGGACCACTAGGACTAGCGGGAGGGGCACAGATACGCAGTATTTT. It encodes CASRTTRTSGRGTDTQYF.

CDR3 amino acids: CASRGIGEAYEQYF. CDR3 sequence (DNA): TGTGCCAGCAGGGGTATTGGGGAAGCCTACGAGCAGTACTTC. V and J are TRBV6-5 and TRBJ2-7; D unclear. The germline V and J ends were trimmed by 6 bases and 2 bases, with 14 bases remaining between them. The germline CDR1 and CDR2 sequences are MNHEY and SVGAGI. The CDR3 has 14 residues.

The chain employs TRBV13 and TRBJ2-3, with TRBD2 identical over 10 bases. With 5 bases clipped from V and 2 bases from J, the junction kept 7 bases outside the gene matches. Germline assignment: CDR1 PRHDT and CDR2 FYEKMQ (reference sequence). The CDR3 consists of 16 residues. CDR3 protein: CASSTRTSGNTDTQYF. For the CDR3, the DNA is TGTGCCAGCAGCACACGGACTAGCGGTAACACAGATACGCAGTATTTT.

This chain joins TRBV9 and TRBJ2-7; the D gene could be TRBD1 or TRBD2 (5 bases each). The germline V gene encodes CDR1 SGDLS and CDR2 YYNGEE. V lost 0 bases and J 6 bases, leaving 13 bases between the germline ends. This CDR3 comprises 14 residues. The CDR3 DNA follows: TGTGCCAGCAGCGTAGGGGACCGCGCCGTCGAGCAGTACTTC. It translates to CASSVGDRAVEQYF.

Worth noting for this clone: This same CDR3 is encoded by further DNA sequences in the sample. This rearrangement joins TRBV2 to TRBJ1-2; D uncertain. With 2 bases removed from V and 4 bases from J, the gap between germline ends came to 5 bases. CDR1 and CDR2 from the germline V gene are SNHLY and FYNNEI. This CDR3 has 12 residues. The CDR3 here is CASSETAYGYTF. DNA of the CDR3: TGTGCCAGCAGTGAAACTGCCTATGGCTACACCTTC. The complete variable domain, with remaining parts taken from reference TRBV2 and TRBJ1-2, reads EPEVTQTPSHQVTQMGQEVILRCVPISNHLYFYWYRQILGQKVEFLVSFYNNEISEKSEIFDDQFSVERPDGSNFTLKIRSTKLEDSAMYFCASSETAYGYTFGSGTRLTVV.

This chain joins TRBV7-9 and TRBJ2-5; tentative D call: TRBD2 (6 bases). V was pared by 5 bases and J by 5 bases, with 18 bases between. There are 15 residues in the CDR3. CDR1 SEHNR and CDR2 FQNEAQ come from the germline V gene (reference sequence). The CDR3 reads CASSSAPLSGETQYF. CDR3 sequence (DNA): TGTGCCAGCAGCAGCGCGCCCCTCAGCGGGGAGACCCAGTACTTC.

The V call is TRBV19, the J call TRBJ1-5; D might be TRBD1 (6 bases). Deletions cut 11 bases from V and 4 bases from J, with 15 bases between. CDR3 length equals 13 residues. Germline CDR1 LNHDA, CDR2 SQIVND (reference sequence). The CDR3 DNA reads as TGTGCCTCCTCCAGGGGAGGGAATCAGCCCCAGCATTTT. Amino acids: CASSRGGNQPQHF.

This chain links TRBV6-1 with TRBJ1-2; TRBD1 might be the D (5 bases). The CDR3 totals 16 residues. Germline V gene sequence: CDR1 MNHNS, CDR2 SASEGT. Trimming cost V 4 bases and J 2 bases, with 17 bases left between them. CDR3 nucleotides: TGTGCCAGCAGTGTTTCCTCAGAGACAGTAAACTATGGCTACACCTTC. Translation gives CASSVSSETVNYGYTF.

This clone was observed a few times. The junction shows a germline mismatch at one end, possibly a read error. The chain couples TRBV7-7 to TRBJ1-1, with D perhaps matching TRBD1 (5 bases). Germline V CDR1 and CDR2: SSHAT, FNYEAQ (reference sequence). The CDR3 contains 13 residues. The CDR3 reads CASSLGRGAEAFF. CDR3 coding DNA: TGTGCTAGCAGCTTAGGACGGGGGGCTGAAGCTTTCTTT.

The J gene is TRBJ2-1, the V gene TRBV15, with 9 bases lining up with TRBD2. Germline V gene sequence: CDR1 LNHNV, CDR2 YYDKDF (reference sequence). V trimming: 1 base; J trimming: 8 bases; junction bases outside the gene matches: 9. CDR3 length: 16 residues. In DNA form, the CDR3 reads TGTGCCACCAGCAGAGGATACGGGCTAGCGGGATATGAGCAGTTCTTC. Its protein is CATSRGYGLAGYEQFF.

This clone was observed at least ten times. The rearrangement uses TRBV6-4 and TRBJ2-3; D call uncertain. The CDR3 has 15 amino acids. Trimming removed 0 bases from V and 5 bases from J, with 12 bases in between. The germline V gene has CDR1 MRHNA and CDR2 SNTAGT. CDR3 in DNA: TGTGCCAGCAGTGACTCGTCTAGTCCGGGAGATACGCAGTATTTT. This translates into CASSDSSSPGDTQYF.

V gene TRBV9 combines with J gene TRBJ1-4; tentatively, D is TRBD1 (6 bases). Per the germline V gene, CDR1 is SGDLS and CDR2 is YYNGEE. CDR3 length equals 15 residues. The ends were cut back, 2 bases at V and 4 bases at J, with 12 bases in the middle. DNA for the CDR3: TGTGCCAGCAGCGTTCAAACAGGGATTAATGAAAAACTGTTTTTT. It is translated as CASSVQTGINEKLFF.

This chain links TRBV18 with TRBJ2-1, with 9 nucleotides matching TRBD1. There are 15 residues in the CDR3. The V gene end was trimmed by 6 bases and the J gene end by 3 bases; junction bases not matched to a gene: 6. CDR1 and CDR2 from the germline V gene are KGHSH and LQKENI. In DNA, the CDR3 is TGTGCCAGCTCCCAGGGGACAGGGAACTACAATGAGCAGTTCTTC. Its protein product is CASSQGTGNYNEQFF.

The V and J genes are TRBV4-1 and TRBJ2-7; D might be TRBD1 (6 bases). Germline V gene data show CDR1 as MGHRA and CDR2 as YSYEKL. This CDR3 has 15 residues. The germline V and J ends were trimmed by 0 bases and 5 bases, with 14 bases remaining between them. The CDR3 nucleotides read TGCGCCAGCAGCCAAGATCCGCAGGGGTGGAACGAGCAGTACTTC. Amino acid sequence: CASSQDPQGWNEQYF.

The chain carries TRBV11-3 and TRBJ2-1; TRBD1 aligns across 7 bases. J gave up 5 bases and V 5 bases, and 6 bases lay outside the gene matches. The CDR3 runs to 14 residues. CDR1 and CDR2 (germline): SGHNT, YENEEA. CDR3 in amino acids: CASSPLTGHNEQFF. The CDR3 DNA reads as TGTGCCAGCAGCCCTCTGACAGGGCACAATGAGCAGTTCTTC.

V is TRBV4-1 and J is TRBJ2-7; tentatively, D is TRBD2 (6 bases). Per the germline V gene, CDR1 is MGHRA and CDR2 is YSYEKL. V lost 1 base, J lost 6 bases, and 10 bases lay in between. The CDR3 is 13 amino acids. The CDR3 reads CASSQGGESEQYF. In DNA form, the CDR3 reads TGCGCCAGCAGCCAAGGGGGGGAATCCGAGCAGTACTTC.

V usage is TRBV19 and J usage is TRBJ2-1; the D gene is possibly TRBD1 (6 bases). The ends were cut back, 5 bases at V and 8 bases at J, with 13 bases in the middle. The CDR3 sequence is 13 residues long. CDR1 and CDR2 (germline): LNHDA, SQIVND (reference sequence). CDR3 loop: CASSLQGLDEQFF. The CDR3 DNA sequence: TGTGCCAGTAGTTTACAGGGATTGGATGAGCAGTTCTTC.

On this clone: A read error may account for a junction end that differs from germline. The chain carries TRBV5-1 and TRBJ2-1; 8 bases match TRBD2. This CDR3 is 15 amino acids long. The germline gives CDR1 SGHRS, CDR2 YFSETQ. The CDR3 loop reads CASRLGVAGIIEQFF. In DNA form, the CDR3 reads TGCGCCAGCAGGTTGGGGGTAGCGGGAATCATTGAGCAGTTCTTC. Based on the CDR3 plus reference TRBV5-1 and TRBJ2-1, the full variable domain is KAGVTQTPRYLIKTRGQQVTLSCSPISGHRSVSWYQQTPGQGLQFLFEYFSETQRNKGNFPGRFSGRQFSNSRSEMNVSTLELGDSALYLCASRLGVAGIIEQFFGPGTRLTVL.